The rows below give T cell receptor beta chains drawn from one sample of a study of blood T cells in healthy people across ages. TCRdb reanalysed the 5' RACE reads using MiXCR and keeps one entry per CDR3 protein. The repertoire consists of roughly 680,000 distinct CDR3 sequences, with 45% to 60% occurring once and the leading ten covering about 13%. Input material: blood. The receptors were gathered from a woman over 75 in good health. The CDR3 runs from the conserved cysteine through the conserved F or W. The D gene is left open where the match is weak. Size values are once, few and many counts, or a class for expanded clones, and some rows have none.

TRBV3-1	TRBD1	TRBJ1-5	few	TGTGCCAGCAGCCAAGAGATGGTGACAGGGGTCCAGCCCCAGCATTTT	CASSQEMVTGVQPQHF
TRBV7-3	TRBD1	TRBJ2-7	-	TGTGCCAGCAGCCAGGACAGGGCCCACGAGCAGTACTTC	CASSQDRAHEQYF
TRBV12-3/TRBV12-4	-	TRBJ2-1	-	TGTGCCAGCAGAGGCGACGGCGATGAGCAGTTCTTC	CASRGDGDEQFF
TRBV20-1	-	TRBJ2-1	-	TGCAGTGCTAGCCCCAGGGGGGGACAGAGCTCCTACAATGAGCAGTTCTTC	CSASPRGGQSSYNEQFF
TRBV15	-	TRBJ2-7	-	TGTGCCACCAGCATCGGGAACCACGGGGGATACGAGCAGTACTTC	CATSIGNHGGYEQYF
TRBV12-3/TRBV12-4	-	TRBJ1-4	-	TGTGCCAGCACTCTAGGGGCAGGGGATGAAAAACTGTTTTTT	CASTLGAGDEKLFF
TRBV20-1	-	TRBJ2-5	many	TGCAGTGCCTCCTATGGGGAGACCCAGTACTTC	CSASYGETQYF
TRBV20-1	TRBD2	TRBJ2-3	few	TGCAGTGCTAGAGGCGGGAGTGGGGTCACTAGCACAGATACGCAGTATTTT	CSARGGSGVTSTDTQYF
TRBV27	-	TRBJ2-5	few	TGTGCCAGCAGTTCACGAGGGACCCAGTACTTC	CASSSRGTQYF
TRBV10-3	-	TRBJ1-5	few	TGTGCCATCACGGCAGGGCAGGGGCAGCCCCAGCATTTT	CAITAGQGQPQHF
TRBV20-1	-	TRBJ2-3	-	TGCAGTGCCGGGGGAAAGGGGCTAGCAGATACGCAGTATTTT	CSAGGKGLADTQYF
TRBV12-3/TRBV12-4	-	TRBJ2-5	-	TGTGCCAGCAGTTTAGGGTCGATGCTCTGGGAGGCCCAGTACTTC	CASSLGSMLWEAQYF
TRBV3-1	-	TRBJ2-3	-	TGTGCCAGCAGCCACTCAGGGGAAGGGGGAGACACGCAGTATTTT	CASSHSGEGGDTQYF
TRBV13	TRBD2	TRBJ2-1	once	TGTGCCAGCAGCTTATTAGGGACTAGCGATCGCAATGAGCAGTTCTTC	CASSLLGTSDRNEQFF
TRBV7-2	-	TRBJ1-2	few	TGTGCCAGCAGCTTAGTGTCCGGGACGAACTATGGCTACACCTTC	CASSLVSGTNYGYTF
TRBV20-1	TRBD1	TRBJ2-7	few	TGCAGTGCTAGCCCGCGGACAGGGGCTTACGAGCAGTACTTC	CSASPRTGAYEQYF
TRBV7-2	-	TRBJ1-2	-	TGTGCCAGCAGCTTAGTCGGTCAGGGGAATGGCTACACCTTC	CASSLVGQGNGYTF
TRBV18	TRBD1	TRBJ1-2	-	TGTGCCAGCTCACCTCCGGGACAGGGGTATGGCTACACCTTC	CASSPPGQGYGYTF
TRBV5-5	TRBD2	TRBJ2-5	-	TGTGCCAGCAGTTCGGTACGGGGGGGCCAAGAGACCCAGTACTTC	CASSSVRGGQETQYF
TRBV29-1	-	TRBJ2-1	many	TGCAGCGTTGAAGATCTTGGCGGGACGGCCCGGAGCTCCTACAATGAGCAGTTCTTC	CSVEDLGGTARSSYNEQFF
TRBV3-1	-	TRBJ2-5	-	TGTGCCAGCAGCCAAGACCCGCGACTTTGGGAAGAGACCCAGTACTTC	CASSQDPRLWEETQYF
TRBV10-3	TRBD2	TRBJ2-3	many	TGTGCCATCAGTGAAACTAGCGGGGGTACAGATACGCAGTATTTT	CAISETSGGTDTQYF
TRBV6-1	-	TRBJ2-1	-	TGTGTCAGCAGTGAAGAGGTTGGGAGTTCGAATGAGCAGTTCTTC	CVSSEEVGSSNEQFF
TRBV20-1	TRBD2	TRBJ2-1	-	TGCAGTGCTCTACCGGGACTAGCGGGATCCTACAATGAGCAGTTCTTC	CSALPGLAGSYNEQFF
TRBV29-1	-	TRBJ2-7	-	TGCAGCGCCCAGGAGGCGGGCACGACATCCGAGCAGTACTTC	CSAQEAGTTSEQYF
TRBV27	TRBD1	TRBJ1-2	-	TGTGCCAGCAGAAAAACAGGGGGAGCGGGCTACACCTTC	CASRKTGGAGYTF
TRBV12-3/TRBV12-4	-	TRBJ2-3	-	TGTGCCAGCAGTTTAGAGGGCAGGGGGGGTGATACGCAGTATTTT	CASSLEGRGGDTQYF
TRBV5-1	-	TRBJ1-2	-	TGCGCCAGCAGCTTGGAGCAGGGTCACTATGGCTACACCTTC	CASSLEQGHYGYTF
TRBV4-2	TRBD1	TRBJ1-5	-	TGTGCCAGCAGCCAAGAGAGACAGGGGAATCAGCCCCAGCATTTT	CASSQERQGNQPQHF
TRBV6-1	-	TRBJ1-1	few	TGTGCCAGCAGTCGGATTAAATCGGACAGTGTGAACACTGAAGCTTTCTTT	CASSRIKSDSVNTEAFF
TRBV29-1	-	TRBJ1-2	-	TGCAGCGTTAGAACGGGGTATGGCTACACCTTC	CSVRTGYGYTF
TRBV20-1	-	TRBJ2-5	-	TGCAGTGCTAGGATGGAAGAGACCCAGTACTTC	CSARMEETQYF
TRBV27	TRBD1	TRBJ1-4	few	TGTGCCAGCAGTTTCCGGACAGGGGGCCGGCTCGGTAATGAAAAACTGTTTTTT	CASSFRTGGRLGNEKLFF
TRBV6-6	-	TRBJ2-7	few	TGTGCCAGCAGCCCCTCTTACTACGAGCAGTACTTC	CASSPSYYEQYF